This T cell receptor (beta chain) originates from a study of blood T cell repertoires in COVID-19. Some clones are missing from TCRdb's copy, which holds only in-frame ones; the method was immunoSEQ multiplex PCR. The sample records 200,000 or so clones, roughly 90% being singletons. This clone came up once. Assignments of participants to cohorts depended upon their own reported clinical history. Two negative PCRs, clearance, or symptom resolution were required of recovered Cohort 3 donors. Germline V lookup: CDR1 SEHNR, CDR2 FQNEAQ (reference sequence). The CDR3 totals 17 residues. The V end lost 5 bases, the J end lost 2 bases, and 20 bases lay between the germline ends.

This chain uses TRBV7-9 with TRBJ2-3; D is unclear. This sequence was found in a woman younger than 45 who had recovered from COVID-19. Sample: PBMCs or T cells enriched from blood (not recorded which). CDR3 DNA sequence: TGTGCCAGCAGCCTGCCCCTCGGGTGGAAATACACAGATACGCAGTATTTT. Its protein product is CASSLPLGWKYTDTQYF.